These 20 T cell receptor beta chains were all obtained from the same sample, sequenced in a study of T cell repertoires in aging, cancer and after chemotherapy. Amplification of TCR beta used genomic DNA extracted from peripheral blood. Rearranged V-D-J TRB sequences were amplified with a mixed TRB-A/B primer pool. TCRdb re-called the multiplex PCR reads through MiXCR, storing one row per CDR3 protein. The sample records 15,000 to 20,000 distinct CDR3 sequences, 30% to 45% being singletons. The specimen was blood. The receptor source for this set is a human donor with a solid tumor.

This clonotype was observed a handful of times. The rearrangement joins TRBV5-5 to TRBJ2-7, with D perhaps being TRBD1 or TRBD2 (5 bases each). The germline CDR1 and CDR2 sequences are SGHKS and YYEKEE (reference sequence). The CDR3 covers 13 residues. With 2 bases removed from V and 5 bases from J, the gap between germline ends came to 11 bases. CDR3 amino acids: CASSFDRGDEQYF. In DNA, the CDR3 is TGTGCCAGCAGCTTTGACCGAGGGGACGAGCAGTACTTC.

The CDR3 bases are TGTGCCAGTAGTTGGGACAGCTCTAACTATGGCTACACCTTC. Amino acids: CASSWDSSNYGYTF. The chain links TRBV19 to TRBJ1-2; 7 bases are a match to TRBD1. The CDR3 is 14 amino acids. Germline CDR1 and CDR2: LNHDA and SQIVND (reference sequence). With V trimmed by 5 bases and J by 0 bases, 3 bases remained unmatched.

The chain has TRBV6-5 and TRBJ2-2; 7 bases line up with TRBD2. The CDR3 is 17 residues long. The germline CDR1 and CDR2 sequences are MNHEY and SVGAGI. The junction had 11 bases not matched to a gene; V was cut back by 2 bases and J by 5 bases. CDR3 bases: TGTGCCAGCAGTTACCAGACTAGCCTTAGGGCAACCGGGGAGCTGTTTTTT. Amino acid sequence: CASSYQTSLRATGELFF.

The chain employs TRBV5-6 and TRBJ1-1, with D uncertain. V was shortened by 3 bases and J by 3 bases, with 12 bases between the two germline ends. CDR3 size: 14 residues. From germline, CDR1 is SGHDT and CDR2 YYEEEE. CDR3 amino acids: CASSSSGAYTEAFF. CDR3 nucleotide sequence: TGTGCCAGCAGCTCCTCGGGAGCCTACACTGAAGCTTTCTTT.

The sample holds a few counts of this clonotype. The chain recombines TRBV6-5 with TRBJ2-1; D is unclear. This CDR3 has 14 residues. Germline V lookup: CDR1 MNHEY, CDR2 SVGAGI. V was trimmed by 6 bases and J by 0 bases, leaving 9 bases between them. This chain's CDR3 is CASRVDSSYNEQFF. The CDR3 nucleotides read TGTGCCAGCAGGGTTGATAGCTCCTACAATGAGCAGTTCTTC.

By sample share, this clonotype is medium-sized. This chain links TRBV29-1 with TRBJ1-1; D call uncertain. V lost 4 bases to trimming and J lost 7 bases, with 7 bases between them. Germline V gene sequence: CDR1 SQVTM, CDR2 ANQGSEA. The CDR3 totals 10 residues. CDR3: CSVVWHEAFF. CDR3 DNA sequence: TGCAGCGTTGTATGGCATGAAGCTTTCTTT.

The chain has TRBV7-9 and TRBJ1-2; no firm D call. The CDR3 is made up of 12 amino acids. V lost 5 bases and J lost 8, with 12 bases in between. The germline V gene has CDR1 SEHNR and CDR2 FQNEAQ (reference sequence). The chain's CDR3 is CASSATSEGYTF. The CDR3, as DNA: TGTGCCAGCAGCGCGACAAGTGAAGGCTACACCTTC.

This clonotype has only a few counts. This chain links TRBV6-1 with TRBJ2-3, with D uncertain. The CDR3 loop spans 12 amino acids. Trimming took off 4 bases at V and 6 bases at J, with 8 bases between the two ends. Germline V gene sequence: CDR1 MNHNS, CDR2 SASEGT. As DNA, the CDR3 is TGTGCCAGCAGTGCCCAGAGGGATACGCAGTATTTT. It yields the protein CASSAQRDTQYF.

Only a few counts were recorded for this clonotype. This chain connects TRBV5-1 to TRBJ2-5; D possibly corresponds to TRBD1 (5 bases). Germline CDR1 is SGHRS and CDR2 is YFSETQ. V gave up 7 bases and J gave up 3 bases, with 16 bases separating them. The CDR3 runs to 14 residues. This CDR3 is CASSPTGAEETQYF. CDR3 coding DNA: TGCGCCAGCTCCCCGACTGGGGCAGAAGAGACCCAGTACTTC.

This clonotype turned up a few times. The rearrangement joins TRBV6-5 to TRBJ2-7; TRBD1 matches 10 bases. Germline V gives CDR1 MNHEY, CDR2 SVGAGI. V gave up 4 bases and J gave up 4 bases; unmatched junction bases: 4. This CDR3 is built from 14 residues. CDR3 amino acids: CASSSGQGKYEQYF. In DNA, the CDR3 is TGTGCCAGCAGTTCGGGACAGGGGAAATACGAGCAGTACTTC.

This clonotype was recorded a few times. V is TRBV13 and J is TRBJ2-1, with D tentatively TRBD2 (6 bases). V gave up 7 bases and J gave up 4 bases, with 11 bases separating them. The CDR3 totals 13 residues. The germline CDR1 and CDR2 sequences are PRHDT and FYEKMQ (reference sequence). CDR3 protein: CASTPRGYNEQFF. DNA for the CDR3: TGTGCCAGCACCCCCCGGGGGTACAATGAGCAGTTCTTC. The variable domain in full, with the rest retrieved from reference TRBV13 and TRBJ2-1, is AAGVIQSPRHLIKEKRETATLKCYPIPRHDTVYWYQQGPGQDPQFLISFYEKMQSDKGSIPDRFSAQQFSDYHSELNMSSLELGDSALYFCASTPRGYNEQFFGPGTRLTVL.

The chain links TRBV6-6 to TRBJ2-7, with 9 bases that match TRBD1. With 10 bases clipped from V and 6 bases from J, the junction kept 13 bases outside the gene matches. CDR1 is MNHNY, CDR2 SVGAGI, per germline (reference sequence). The CDR3 runs 14 residues. In DNA, the CDR3 is TGTGCCACCGGAACCGGGACAGGGTTAATCGAGCAGTACTTC. It specifies CATGTGTGLIEQYF.

This clonotype turned up a few times. This sequence joins TRBV19 and TRBJ1-1; no clear D gene. The CDR3 covers 14 residues. CDR1 LNHDA and CDR2 SQIVND come from the germline V gene (reference sequence). Between the trimmed V and J ends, which lost 8 bases and 0 bases, there was a span of 13 bases. This CDR3 reads CASDGYSMNTEAFF. The CDR3 bases are TGTGCCAGTGACGGATACAGCATGAACACTGAAGCTTTCTTT.

V gene TRBV18 combines with J gene TRBJ2-3, with D maybe TRBD2 (6 bases). CDR3 length: 17 amino acids. Germline values: CDR1 KGHSH, CDR2 LQKENI. V gave up 4 bases and J gave up 1 base, with 18 bases separating them. The CDR3 loop reads CASSQRGPVAGTDTQYF. The DNA for the CDR3 is TGTGCCAGCTCACAGAGGGGTCCGGTAGCGGGCACAGATACGCAGTATTTT.

This sequence joins TRBV30 and TRBJ1-6, with D perhaps matching TRBD1 (6 bases). This CDR3 spans 13 amino acids. Trimming took off 3 bases at V and 6 bases at J, with 9 bases between the two ends. CDR1 and CDR2 from the germline V gene are GTSNPN and SVGIG (reference sequence). CDR3 nucleotides: TGTGCCTGGAGGGACAGTTTTAATTCACCCCTCCACTTT. Protein product: CAWRDSFNSPLHF.

The count of this clonotype is one. The chain carries TRBV6-1 and TRBJ2-5, with a weak D call TRBD2 (6 bases). V lost 5 bases and J lost 1, with 17 bases in between. There are 16 residues in the CDR3. Germline loops: CDR1 MNHNS, CDR2 SASEGT. The CDR3 DNA reads TGTGCCAGCAGTTACCCGGCGGGAAGGCTCCAAGAGACCCAGTACTTC. It specifies CASSYPAGRLQETQYF.

This clonotype was detected only a few times. The chain couples TRBV19 to TRBJ1-6; the D gene is possibly TRBD1 (5 bases). The germline V gene encodes CDR1 LNHDA and CDR2 SQIVND (reference sequence). This CDR3 region has 15 residues. Trimming removed 3 bases from V and 7 bases from J, with 13 bases in between. Here the CDR3 DNA reads TGTGCCAGTAGTATGGGACCAGGACCCAATTCACCCCTCCACTTT. Translating gives CASSMGPGPNSPLHF.

The V call is TRBV6-2 or TRBV6-3, the J call TRBJ2-2; 15 bases line up with TRBD2. This CDR3 has 18 residues. Per germline, CDR1 MNHEY and CDR2 SVGEGT. The V segment lost 5 bases and the J segment 1 base; nucleotides outside the gene matches: 5. CDR3 protein: CASSHPGLAGGNTGELFF. The CDR3 DNA sequence: TGTGCCAGCAGTCACCCGGGACTAGCGGGAGGGAACACCGGGGAGCTGTTTTTT.

This clonotype came up a few times. The gene calls are TRBV12-3 or TRBV12-4 and TRBJ2-1; 11 nucleotides line up with TRBD2. The CDR3 extends over 14 amino acids. Trimming removed 6 bases from V and 6 bases from J; junction bases left unmatched: 4. CDR3 region: CASSLGLAVNEQFF. The CDR3 bases are TGTGCCAGCAGCCTGGGACTAGCGGTCAATGAGCAGTTCTTC.

CDR3 loop: CASRAGMAGELFF. CDR3 coding DNA: TGTGCCAGCAGGGCAGGGATGGCCGGGGAGCTGTTTTTT. V usage is TRBV14 and J usage is TRBJ2-2; a possible D gene is TRBD1 (5 bases). CDR3 length equals 13 residues. The germline CDR1 and CDR2 sequences are SGHDN and FVKESK. The germline V and J ends were trimmed by 6 bases and 6 bases, with 11 bases remaining between them.